This TCR beta chain was profiled in a study of blood T cell repertoires in COVID-19. Across the whole study: COVID-19 samples collected from the United States, Italy and Spain covered acute and convalescent phases.

Germline CDR1 reads WSHSY; CDR2 reads SAAADI. The CDR3 extends over 13 amino acids. The junction had 9 bases not matched to a gene; V was cut back by 7 bases and J by 7 bases. Sequencing used immunoSEQ multiplex PCR; TCRdb keeps in-frame clones, though not all of them. The sample has around 450,000 clones, roughly 87% seen once. The sequencing input was PBMCs or T cells enriched from blood (not recorded which). This clonotype was sampled from a woman younger than 30 who had recovered from COVID-19. The chain links TRBV10-2 to TRBJ1-1; 7 bases fit TRBD1. The CDR3 nucleotides are TGCGCCAGCACCACAGGGGCGTGGGGTGAAGCTTTCTTT. It encodes CASTTGAWGEAFF.